This T cell receptor (beta chain) emerged from a study of response to subunit inactivated influenza vaccine listed by TCRdb under 2018. Study-level background: The study used deep quantitative T cell receptor repertoire profiling to track responses to a trivalent subunit inactivated influenza vaccine.

A note on this clonotype: Its antigen remains unidentified. No qualities accompany the bases; no much larger clone lies one base away.

The method behind the library was RT-PCR. The listed sequencing device is Illumina HiSeq 2500. The public reads were reprocessed in TCRdb via fastp at Q25 and MiXCR, keeping in-frame beta chains. Rows with a matching CDR3 protein are joined into one entry that keeps the most common DNA and genes. The sample has around 760,000 distinct CDR3 sequences on record, around 14% of them singletons. The biggest ten clones account for 5.5% to 7% of the sample. Beyond this particular receptor, the publication reports: The authors proposed that each seasonal influenza vaccination may bring in only a limited number of new T cells.

Trimmed from V: 3 bases; trimmed from J: 2 bases; junction bases lacking a gene match: 8. From a lookup of the germline V gene (reference sequence), CDR1 and CDR2 are GTSNPN and SVGIG. Including cysteine and phenylalanine, the CDR3 has 15 amino acids. Only the CDR3 region is kept as DNA, spanning 45 bases read in frame from base 1. The sequence links TRBV30 to TRBJ2-3; 7 bases in the middle match TRBD2. Sequenced material: PBMCs from blood, taken around 15 days before vaccination. This receptor was taken from a man in his forties or fifties who received an inactivated influenza vaccine. Donor details come from another sample of the same person, matched by shared clones. The CDR3 region has the sequence CAWRGEGTVTDTQYF. The nucleotides read TGTGCCTGGAGGGGGGAGGGGACCGTCACAGATACGCAGTATTTT.